Listed below are T cell receptor beta chains from one sample, sequenced in a study of immune evolution from preneoplasia to lung adenocarcinoma. Sequenced by immunoSEQ multiplex PCR; TCRdb stores in-frame clones only, minus some. The sample records about 6,300 clones, over 60% being singletons. The sample consisted of FFPE minimally invasive lung adenocarcinoma tissue. Source of these receptors: a person in their sixties or seventies with lung adenocarcinoma. CDR3s include the opening cysteine and the closing phenylalanine or tryptophan. Clone size is stated in some rows and not others, as once, few, many or a class when expanded.

CASSLSPRTETFF,NA,TRBV7-3
CASSFGSGGVDEKLFF,few,TRBV5-1
CASSKYGSEDTDTQYF,once,TRBV21-1
CASSLDPSPGGYTF,NA,TRBV5-1
CAITEGNENTQYF,NA,TRBV10-3
CASNPGLAGAGELFF,NA,TRBV5-4
CASSADRVSYGYTF,NA,TRBV2
CASRIGGGAWADTQYF,NA,TRBV5-6
CASSPHGDTGELFF,few,TRBV9
CASSGAGQPQHF,once,TRBV6-1
CASSPSFGWAKQGKRTGELFF,NA,TRBV4-1
CASSLRRTSGNEQFF,NA,TRBV7-3
CASSPGFLAKNIQYF,NA,TRBV7-9
CASRDTGGRETQYF,once,TRBV2
CASSLAPGLIYEQYF,NA,TRBV11-3
CASSRASVGTNTEAFF,NA,TRBV27
CAASRGAQANTGELFF,NA,TRBV19
CASSLVGTEAFF,NA,TRBV11-2
CASSTGGLEGYTQYF,NA,TRBV5-1
CASSHRRWGNQPQHF,NA,TRBV23-1
CASSLEGRDGDYTF,NA,TRBV11-3
CASSFGQGHQPQHF,NA,TRBV28
CASSPGQGEKLFF,few,TRBV18
CASLSGYEQYF,NA,TRBV27
CAWSVILGTGELFF,NA,TRBV30
CASSLLRIVTGASGKLFF,NA,TRBV7-8